Listed below are T cell receptor beta chains from one sample, sequenced in a study of post-analysis software for immune sequencing data. TCRdb reprocessed the PCR reads via MiXCR and lists one record per CDR3 protein. The sample has 750,000 to 950,000 distinct CDR3 sequences; just over 45% are singletons. Sequenced sample: blood. Receptors were obtained from a girl between 5 and 17 years old with multiple sclerosis. Both conserved end residues are part of each CDR3. A D gene is named only where the DNA matches it firmly. Size is omitted from some rows. Given values are once, few, many or a class for expanded clones.

D gene	clone size	V gene	J gene	CDR3 protein	CDR3 DNA
.	few	TRBV6-6	TRBJ2-1	CASSYPDRFSSYNEQFF	TGTGCCAGCAGTTACCCTGACAGGTTTTCTTCCTACAATGAGCAGTTCTTC
.	.	TRBV29-1	TRBJ2-5	CSVRGGDETQYF	TGCAGCGTTAGAGGGGGAGACGAGACCCAGTACTTC
TRBD2	.	TRBV25-1	TRBJ2-3	CASSSRTSGITDTQYF	TGTGCCAGCAGTTCCCGGACTAGCGGGATCACAGATACGCAGTATTTT
.	.	TRBV7-9	TRBJ2-5	CASSLVVEETQYF	TGTGCCAGCAGCTTAGTGGTAGAAGAGACCCAGTACTTC
.	.	TRBV4-3	TRBJ1-1	CASKSSGNTEAFF	TGCGCCAGCAAATCCTCAGGGAACACTGAAGCTTTCTTT
TRBD2	few	TRBV20-1	TRBJ2-5	CSAPGLAGDQETQYF	TGCAGTGCTCCCGGACTAGCGGGAGACCAAGAGACCCAGTACTTC
.	few	TRBV6-5	TRBJ1-1	CASSYGTIRNTEAFF	TGTGCCAGCAGTTATGGGACAATACGGAACACTGAAGCTTTCTTT
TRBD2	.	TRBV20-1	TRBJ2-1	CSNLADPSNEQFF	TGCAGTAACCTAGCGGACCCTAGTAATGAGCAGTTCTTC
.	few	TRBV5-1	TRBJ2-1	CASSLGAATYNEQFF	TGCGCCAGCAGCTTGGGGGCAGCCACCTACAATGAGCAGTTCTTC
TRBD2	.	TRBV12-3/TRBV12-4	TRBJ2-3	CASSHSTGGRTDTQYF	TGTGCCAGCAGCCACTCGACGGGAGGACGCACAGATACGCAGTATTTT
TRBD2	.	TRBV20-1	TRBJ2-1	CSSFGRANEQFF	TGCAGTTCCTTCGGGAGGGCCAATGAGCAGTTCTTC
TRBD1	few	TRBV12-3/TRBV12-4	TRBJ1-5	CASSRQGASNQPQHF	TGTGCCAGCAGTCGACAGGGGGCGAGCAATCAGCCCCAGCATTTT
.	.	TRBV4-2	TRBJ2-7	CASSQYGYTEQYF	TGTGCCAGCAGCCAATACGGCTACACAGAGCAGTACTTC
TRBD2	.	TRBV11-1	TRBJ2-3	CASSSALAGEGRSTDTQYF	TGTGCCAGCAGCTCGGCCCTAGCGGGAGAGGGGCGAAGCACAGATACGCAGTATTTT
.	.	TRBV29-1	TRBJ1-1	CSAWDILNTEAFF	TGCAGCGCCTGGGACATATTGAACACTGAAGCTTTCTTT
TRBD2	few	TRBV29-1	TRBJ2-3	CSVRLAEGGPDTQYF	TGCAGCGTTCGACTAGCGGAGGGGGGGCCAGATACGCAGTATTTT
.	.	TRBV20-1	TRBJ1-1	CSAHRPSNTEAFF	TGCAGTGCCCACCGGCCCTCGAACACTGAAGCTTTCTTT
.	once	TRBV5-5	TRBJ1-5	CASSLEGDPRSNQPRHF	TGTGCCAGCAGCTTGGAAGGGGACCCTAGGAGCAATCAGCCCCGGCATTTT
.	.	TRBV10-2	TRBJ2-7	CATNQGVLDEQYF	TGCGCCACTAATCAAGGGGTTTTGGACGAGCAGTACTTC
.	.	TRBV24-1	TRBJ1-1	CATSPGGAEAFF	TGTGCCACCAGCCCCGGGGGGGCCGAAGCTTTCTTT